These T cell receptor beta chains were read from a single sample in a study of persistence of HIV-infected CD4 T cells. This table comes from immunoSEQ multiplex PCR, and its TCRdb copy is limited to in-frame clones, with some not included. There are approximately 18,000 clones in the sample; about 65% occur only once, and roughly 8.8% lies in the top ten. For these TCRs, the target antigens are not known. Sequenced here: CD4+ T cells sorted from PBMCs after approximately 19-hour stimulation, sampled from a patient who received antiretroviral therapy. The receptors were sampled from an adult woman with HIV who was CMV-seropositive. The CDR3 runs from the conserved cysteine through the conserved F or W. The D gene is left open where the match is weak. Only some rows state a clone size, as once, few, many or a class for expanded clones.

d_call: TRBD1; v_call: TRBV25-1; clone_size: few; j_call: TRBJ1-5; cdr3_nt: TGTGCCAGCAGTGTAGGGACAGGGTCAAAGCCCCAGCATTTT; cdr3_aa: CASSVGTGSKPQHF
d_call: TRBD1; v_call: TRBV5-6; clone_size: once; j_call: TRBJ1-1; cdr3_nt: TGTGCCAGCAGCTCCCGACAGGGGCAGAACACTGAAGCTTTCTTT; cdr3_aa: CASSSRQGQNTEAFF
d_call: TRBD1; v_call: TRBV5-1; clone_size: once; j_call: TRBJ1-2; cdr3_nt: TGCGCCAGCAGCGTCCAGGGGGCCGGGGACTATGGCTACACCTTC; cdr3_aa: CASSVQGAGDYGYTF
d_call: TRBD1; v_call: TRBV29-1; clone_size: .; j_call: TRBJ1-4; cdr3_nt: TGCAGCGTTGAGCGGGACAGCACTAAAAAACTGTTTTTT; cdr3_aa: CSVERDSTKKLFF
d_call: TRBD1; v_call: TRBV6-5; clone_size: .; j_call: TRBJ1-4; cdr3_nt: TGTGCCAGCAGTCCCGACAGGGGGCACGAAAAACTGTTTTTT; cdr3_aa: CASSPDRGHEKLFF
d_call: .; v_call: TRBV7-2; clone_size: .; j_call: TRBJ1-2; cdr3_nt: TGTGCCAGCAGCTTAGTCGGGGGGAGCCCCTCTGGCTACACCTTC; cdr3_aa: CASSLVGGSPSGYTF
d_call: .; v_call: TRBV5-1; clone_size: once; j_call: TRBJ2-3; cdr3_nt: TGCGCCAGCAGCTTGGGACTAGACACAGATACGCAGTATTTT; cdr3_aa: CASSLGLDTDTQYF
d_call: .; v_call: TRBV15; clone_size: .; j_call: TRBJ1-1; cdr3_nt: TGTGCCACCAGCAGGGACGTGGGTGCGGGCACTGAAGCTTTCTTT; cdr3_aa: CATSRDVGAGTEAFF
d_call: TRBD1; v_call: TRBV5-1; clone_size: .; j_call: TRBJ2-7; cdr3_nt: TGCGCCAGCAGCACCGGACAGGGAAACTACGAGCAGTACTTC; cdr3_aa: CASSTGQGNYEQYF
d_call: .; v_call: TRBV5-4; clone_size: once; j_call: TRBJ2-6; cdr3_nt: TGTGCCAGCAGCTTTTTGAACTCTGGGGCCAACGTCCTGACTTTC; cdr3_aa: CASSFLNSGANVLTF
d_call: TRBD1; v_call: TRBV7-6; clone_size: .; j_call: TRBJ2-7; cdr3_nt: TGTGCCAGCAGCTTGATACAGGGGTACGAGCAGTACTTC; cdr3_aa: CASSLIQGYEQYF
d_call: .; v_call: TRBV2; clone_size: .; j_call: TRBJ2-1; cdr3_nt: TGTGCCAGCAGTGAGGGTTTAACCAAAGGGAATGAGCAGTTCTTC; cdr3_aa: CASSEGLTKGNEQFF
d_call: .; v_call: TRBV7-9; clone_size: .; j_call: TRBJ2-3; cdr3_nt: TGTGCCAGCAGGACCGACAGGTCGACAGATACGCAGTATTTT; cdr3_aa: CASRTDRSTDTQYF
d_call: .; v_call: TRBV12-3/TRBV12-4; clone_size: few; j_call: TRBJ1-3; cdr3_nt: TGTGCCAGCAGCCCCGTAAACACCATATATTTT; cdr3_aa: CASSPVNTIYF
d_call: TRBD1; v_call: TRBV10-3; clone_size: .; j_call: TRBJ1-2; cdr3_nt: TGTGCCATCAGCCGGGGACAGGGGGGAGAATATGGCTACACCTTC; cdr3_aa: CAISRGQGGEYGYTF
d_call: TRBD1; v_call: TRBV24-1; clone_size: .; j_call: TRBJ1-6; cdr3_nt: TGTGCCACCAGTGGGACAGGGGACGGCTCCTATAATTCACCCCTCCACTTT; cdr3_aa: CATSGTGDGSYNSPLHF
d_call: .; v_call: TRBV13; clone_size: few; j_call: TRBJ1-2; cdr3_nt: TGTGCCAGCACCCGGGAAAACTATGGCTACACCTTC; cdr3_aa: CASTRENYGYTF
d_call: .; v_call: TRBV7-2; clone_size: few; j_call: TRBJ2-5; cdr3_nt: TGTGCCAGCAGCTTATCTAGCGATGTGACCCAGTACTTC; cdr3_aa: CASSLSSDVTQYF
d_call: .; v_call: TRBV13; clone_size: .; j_call: TRBJ2-3; cdr3_nt: TGTGCCAGCAGAAGACAGGCGGATACGCAGTATTTT; cdr3_aa: CASRRQADTQYF
d_call: .; v_call: TRBV5-1; clone_size: once; j_call: TRBJ2-3; cdr3_nt: TGCGCCAGCAGCCCTAAGGGACACCGAGATACGCAGTATTTT; cdr3_aa: CASSPKGHRDTQYF
d_call: .; v_call: TRBV3-1/TRBV3-2; clone_size: once; j_call: TRBJ2-1; cdr3_nt: TGTGCCAGCAGCCAAATCGTAGGGTTTGAGCAGTTCTTC; cdr3_aa: CASSQIVGFEQFF
d_call: .; v_call: TRBV5-1; clone_size: few; j_call: TRBJ2-1; cdr3_nt: TGCGCCAGCAGCTTGATCGGAACAATGGGATTCAATGAGCAGTTCTTC; cdr3_aa: CASSLIGTMGFNEQFF
d_call: TRBD1; v_call: TRBV6-2/TRBV6-3; clone_size: .; j_call: TRBJ2-1; cdr3_nt: TGTGCCAGCAGTACAGGGGTCGGTGAGTTCTTC; cdr3_aa: CASSTGVGEFF
d_call: .; v_call: TRBV3-1/TRBV3-2; clone_size: .; j_call: TRBJ1-2; cdr3_nt: TGTGCCAGCAGCCAAGATATCGGGCGGACCTATGGCTACACCTTC; cdr3_aa: CASSQDIGRTYGYTF
d_call: .; v_call: TRBV24-1; clone_size: few; j_call: TRBJ2-3; cdr3_nt: TGTGCCACCAGTGATTTGGGCTCCACAGATACGCAGTATTTT; cdr3_aa: CATSDLGSTDTQYF
d_call: .; v_call: TRBV18; clone_size: .; j_call: TRBJ1-1; cdr3_nt: TGTGCCAGCTCACCCTCCAGCAGGGACACTGAAGCTTTCTTT; cdr3_aa: CASSPSSRDTEAFF
d_call: TRBD1; v_call: TRBV25-1; clone_size: .; j_call: TRBJ1-2; cdr3_nt: TGTGCCAGCAGTGGGGGACAGGGGGCGCTTGGCTACACCTTC; cdr3_aa: CASSGGQGALGYTF
d_call: TRBD1; v_call: TRBV4-1; clone_size: .; j_call: TRBJ1-4; cdr3_nt: TGCGCCAGCAGCCACGGACAGGCCAGAGTATCTAATGAAAAACTGTTTTTT; cdr3_aa: CASSHGQARVSNEKLFF
d_call: .; v_call: TRBV7-2; clone_size: .; j_call: TRBJ2-7; cdr3_nt: TGTGCCAGCAGTCAAAGCGGGCGGTCTACCTACGAGCAGTACTTC; cdr3_aa: CASSQSGRSTYEQYF
d_call: .; v_call: TRBV11-3; clone_size: .; j_call: TRBJ1-1; cdr3_nt: TGTGCCAGCAGCTTAAAGGGGGACACTGAAGCTTTCTTT; cdr3_aa: CASSLKGDTEAFF
d_call: .; v_call: TRBV29-1; clone_size: .; j_call: TRBJ2-2; cdr3_nt: TGCAGCGTTCGATCGAACACCGGGGAGCTGTTTTTT; cdr3_aa: CSVRSNTGELFF
d_call: .; v_call: TRBV9; clone_size: .; j_call: TRBJ2-5; cdr3_nt: TGTGCCAGCAGCCCGAGGGGGGCCCCGGGGGAGACCCAGTACTTC; cdr3_aa: CASSPRGAPGETQYF
d_call: .; v_call: TRBV6-1; clone_size: few; j_call: TRBJ1-5; cdr3_nt: TGTGCCAGCAGTGAACAGACGGTGCAGCCCCAGCATTTT; cdr3_aa: CASSEQTVQPQHF
d_call: TRBD1; v_call: TRBV5-1; clone_size: few; j_call: TRBJ2-5; cdr3_nt: TGCGCCAGCAGCTCGACGAGGACAGGGGGGGAGACCCAGTACTTC; cdr3_aa: CASSSTRTGGETQYF
d_call: .; v_call: TRBV2; clone_size: medium-sized; j_call: TRBJ1-3; cdr3_nt: TGTGCCAGCAGTGAGCCCCGGGGCGGAGGAAACACCATATATTTT; cdr3_aa: CASSEPRGGGNTIYF
d_call: TRBD1; v_call: TRBV12-3/TRBV12-4; clone_size: .; j_call: TRBJ1-3; cdr3_nt: TGTGGAACGACAGGGGTTGGAAACACCATATATTTT; cdr3_aa: CGTTGVGNTIYF
d_call: .; v_call: TRBV12-5; clone_size: once; j_call: TRBJ2-3; cdr3_nt: TGTGCTAGTGGTAACAGGGCCTACACAGATACGCAGTATTTT; cdr3_aa: CASGNRAYTDTQYF
d_call: .; v_call: TRBV2; clone_size: once; j_call: TRBJ2-6; cdr3_nt: TGTGCCAGCTCTCAGGGCTCTGGGGCCAACGTCCTGACTTTC; cdr3_aa: CASSQGSGANVLTF
d_call: .; v_call: TRBV6-5; clone_size: few; j_call: TRBJ1-2; cdr3_nt: TGTGCCAGCAGTTATGTGGGGGGAGGCTACACCTTC; cdr3_aa: CASSYVGGGYTF
d_call: TRBD1; v_call: TRBV29-1; clone_size: .; j_call: TRBJ2-4; cdr3_nt: TGCAGCGTGGTTTACAGGGGGCTCCTCATTCAGTACTTC; cdr3_aa: CSVVYRGLLIQYF
d_call: TRBD2; v_call: TRBV6-1; clone_size: .; j_call: TRBJ2-3; cdr3_nt: TGTGCCAGCAGTGAGGCGACTAGCGGGGGGACAGATACGCAGTATTTT; cdr3_aa: CASSEATSGGTDTQYF
d_call: TRBD1; v_call: TRBV27; clone_size: .; j_call: TRBJ1-5; cdr3_nt: TGTGCCAGCAGTGTCGGGACAGGGGGGAATCAGCCCCAGCATTTT; cdr3_aa: CASSVGTGGNQPQHF
d_call: .; v_call: TRBV3-1/TRBV3-2; clone_size: .; j_call: TRBJ2-3; cdr3_nt: TGTGCCAGCAGCCAAAGGGGGACGTCGGGCACAGATACGCAGTATTTT; cdr3_aa: CASSQRGTSGTDTQYF
d_call: .; v_call: TRBV5-4; clone_size: once; j_call: TRBJ2-5; cdr3_nt: TGTGCCAGCAGCTTCACAGGTCCGGGGAAGACCCAGTACTTC; cdr3_aa: CASSFTGPGKTQYF
d_call: TRBD1; v_call: TRBV5-1; clone_size: .; j_call: TRBJ2-5; cdr3_nt: TGCGCCAGCAGCTTGTTCGGGACAGGACGAGAGACCCAGTACTTC; cdr3_aa: CASSLFGTGRETQYF
d_call: .; v_call: TRBV19; clone_size: once; j_call: TRBJ2-2; cdr3_nt: TGTGCCAGTAGTATTGGACTAAACACCGGGGAGCTGTTTTTT; cdr3_aa: CASSIGLNTGELFF